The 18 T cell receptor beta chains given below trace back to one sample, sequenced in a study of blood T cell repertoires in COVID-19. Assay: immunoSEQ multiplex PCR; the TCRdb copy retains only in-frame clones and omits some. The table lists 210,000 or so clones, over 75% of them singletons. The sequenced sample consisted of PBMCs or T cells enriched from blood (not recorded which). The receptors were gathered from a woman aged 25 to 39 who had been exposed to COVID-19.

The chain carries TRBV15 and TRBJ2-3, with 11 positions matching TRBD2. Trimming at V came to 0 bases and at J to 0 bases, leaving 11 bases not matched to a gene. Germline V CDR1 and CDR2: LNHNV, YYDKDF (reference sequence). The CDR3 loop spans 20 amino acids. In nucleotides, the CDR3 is TGTGCCACCAGCAGAGATTGGGTTGGGACTAGCGGAGGTAGCACAGATACGCAGTATTTT. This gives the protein CATSRDWVGTSGGSTDTQYF.

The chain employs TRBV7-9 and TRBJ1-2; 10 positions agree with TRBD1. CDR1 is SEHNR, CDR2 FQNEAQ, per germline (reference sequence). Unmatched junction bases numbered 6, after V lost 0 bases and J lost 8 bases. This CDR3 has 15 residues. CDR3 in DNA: TGTGCCAGCAGCTTAGCGGGGGACAGGGGTGGCGGCTACACCTTC. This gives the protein CASSLAGDRGGGYTF.

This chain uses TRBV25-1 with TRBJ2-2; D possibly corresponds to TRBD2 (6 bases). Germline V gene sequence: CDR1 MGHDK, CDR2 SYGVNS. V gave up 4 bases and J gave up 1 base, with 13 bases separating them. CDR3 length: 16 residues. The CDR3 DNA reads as TGTGCCAGCAGTGCGCCGGGACTGCTGAACACCGGGGAGCTGTTTTTT. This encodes CASSAPGLLNTGELFF.

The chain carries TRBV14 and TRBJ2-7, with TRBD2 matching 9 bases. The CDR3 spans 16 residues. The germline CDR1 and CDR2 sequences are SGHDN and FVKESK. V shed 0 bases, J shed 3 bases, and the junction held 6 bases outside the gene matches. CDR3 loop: CASSQDASGTYYEQYF. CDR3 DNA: TGTGCCAGCAGCCAAGATGCTAGCGGGACCTACTACGAGCAGTACTTC.

The CDR3, as DNA: TGTGCCAGCAGTTTAAGGGGGGGGACGGCTTTTAATCAGCCCCAGCATTTT. Translation gives CASSLRGGTAFNQPQHF. The rearrangement uses TRBV28 and TRBJ1-5, with a tentative D call TRBD1 (6 bases). The germline V and J ends were trimmed by 2 bases and 4 bases, with 18 bases remaining between them. CDR3 length equals 17 residues. The V gene's germline CDR1 is MDHEN and CDR2 SYDVKM.

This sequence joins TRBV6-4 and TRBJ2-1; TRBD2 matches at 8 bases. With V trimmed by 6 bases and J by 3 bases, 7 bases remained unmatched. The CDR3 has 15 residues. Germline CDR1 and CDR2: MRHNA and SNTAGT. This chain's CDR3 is CASREPSGFYNEQFF. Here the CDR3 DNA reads TGTGCCAGCAGGGAGCCTAGCGGGTTCTACAATGAGCAGTTCTTC.

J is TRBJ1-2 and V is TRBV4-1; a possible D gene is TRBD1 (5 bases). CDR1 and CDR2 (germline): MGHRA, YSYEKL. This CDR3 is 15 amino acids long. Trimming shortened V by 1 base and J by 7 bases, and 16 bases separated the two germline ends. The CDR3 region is CASSQGAGKLGGYTF. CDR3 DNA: TGCGCCAGCAGCCAAGGGGCAGGGAAGTTGGGTGGCTACACCTTC.

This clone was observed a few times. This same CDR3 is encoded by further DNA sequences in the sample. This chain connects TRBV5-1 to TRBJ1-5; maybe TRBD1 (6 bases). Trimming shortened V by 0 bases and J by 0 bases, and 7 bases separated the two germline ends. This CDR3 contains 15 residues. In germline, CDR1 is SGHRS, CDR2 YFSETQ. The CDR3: CASSLVGASNQPQHF. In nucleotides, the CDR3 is TGCGCCAGCAGCTTGGTGGGGGCTAGCAATCAGCCCCAGCATTTT.

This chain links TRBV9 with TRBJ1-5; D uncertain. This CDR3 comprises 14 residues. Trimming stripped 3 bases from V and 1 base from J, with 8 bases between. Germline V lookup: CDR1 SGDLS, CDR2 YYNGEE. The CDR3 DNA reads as TGTGCCAGCAGCGAAGCGGGGAGCAATCAGCCCCAGCATTTT. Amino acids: CASSEAGSNQPQHF.

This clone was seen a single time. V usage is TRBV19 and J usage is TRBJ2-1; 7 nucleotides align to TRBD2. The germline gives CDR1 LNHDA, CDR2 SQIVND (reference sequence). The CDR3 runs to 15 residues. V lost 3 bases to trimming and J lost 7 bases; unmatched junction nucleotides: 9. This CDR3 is CASSIDLAAENEQFF. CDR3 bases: TGTGCCAGTAGTATTGATCTAGCGGCCGAGAATGAGCAGTTCTTC.

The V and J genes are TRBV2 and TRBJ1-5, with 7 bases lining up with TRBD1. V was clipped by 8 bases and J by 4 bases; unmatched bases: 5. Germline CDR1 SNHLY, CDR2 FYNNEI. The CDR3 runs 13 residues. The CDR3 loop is CASDLGQNQPQHF. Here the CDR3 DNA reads TGTGCCAGCGACTTGGGACAGAATCAGCCCCAGCATTTT.

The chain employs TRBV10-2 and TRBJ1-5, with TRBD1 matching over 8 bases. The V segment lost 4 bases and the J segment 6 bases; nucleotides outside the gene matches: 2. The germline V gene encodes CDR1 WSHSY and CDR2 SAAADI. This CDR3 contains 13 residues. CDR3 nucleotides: TGCGCCAGCAGTGGACAGGGGAGTCAGCCCCAGCATTTT. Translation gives CASSGQGSQPQHF.

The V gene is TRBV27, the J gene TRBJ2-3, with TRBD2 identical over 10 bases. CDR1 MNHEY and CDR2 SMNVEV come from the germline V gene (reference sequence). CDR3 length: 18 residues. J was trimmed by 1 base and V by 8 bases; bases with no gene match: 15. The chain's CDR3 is CASWSGRALGGGTDTQYF. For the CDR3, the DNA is TGTGCCAGCTGGAGCGGGAGGGCCCTCGGGGGGGGCACAGATACGCAGTATTTT.

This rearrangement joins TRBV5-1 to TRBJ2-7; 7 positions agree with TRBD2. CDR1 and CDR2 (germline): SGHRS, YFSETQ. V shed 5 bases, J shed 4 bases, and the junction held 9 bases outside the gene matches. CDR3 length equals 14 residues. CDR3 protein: CASRSAGKGYEQYF. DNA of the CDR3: TGCGCCAGCAGGTCAGCGGGAAAAGGGTACGAGCAGTACTTC.

The CDR3 region is CAWGGGRQGGNYGYTF. The CDR3 coding sequence is TGTGCCTGGGGTGGGGGCCGGCAGGGGGGCAACTATGGCTACACCTTC. The chain employs TRBV30 and TRBJ1-2; 7 bases map to TRBD1. Germline V CDR1 and CDR2: GTSNPN, SVGIG (reference sequence). The CDR3 covers 16 residues. J was trimmed by 2 bases and V by 5 bases; bases with no gene match: 14.

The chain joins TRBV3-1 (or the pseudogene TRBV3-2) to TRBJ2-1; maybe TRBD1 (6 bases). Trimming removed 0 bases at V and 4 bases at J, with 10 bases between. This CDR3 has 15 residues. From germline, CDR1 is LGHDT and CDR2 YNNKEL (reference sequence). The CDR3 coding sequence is TGTGCCAGCAGCCAAGAGGCAGGGGTTTACAATGAGCAGTTCTTC. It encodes CASSQEAGVYNEQFF.

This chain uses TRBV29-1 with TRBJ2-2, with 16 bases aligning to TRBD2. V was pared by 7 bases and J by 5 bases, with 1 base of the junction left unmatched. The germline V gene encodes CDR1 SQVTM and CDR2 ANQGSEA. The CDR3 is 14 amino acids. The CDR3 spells CSGGLAGGTGELFF. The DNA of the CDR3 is TGCAGCGGGGGACTAGCGGGAGGGACCGGGGAGCTGTTTTTT.

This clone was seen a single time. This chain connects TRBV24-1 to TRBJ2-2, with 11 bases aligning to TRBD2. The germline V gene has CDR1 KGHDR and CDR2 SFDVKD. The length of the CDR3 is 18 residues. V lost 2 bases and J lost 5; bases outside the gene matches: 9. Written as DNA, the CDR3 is TGTGCCACCAGTGATTCGTTTAGCGGGAGGGCCGGAACCGGGGAGCTGTTTTTT. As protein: CATSDSFSGRAGTGELFF.